Sequencing of this TCR beta chain was carried out in a study of identifying expanded T cells in peripheral blood. No infections or other immune events were documented during collection. The trim removed 6 bases at V and 5 bases at J, leaving 7 bases unmatched. Germline-derived CDR1 and CDR2 are SGHTA and FQGTGA. The CDR3 contains 14 residues. The repertoire was sequenced with immunoSEQ multiplex PCR; TCRdb's copy has only in-frame clones and lacks some. Of approximately 110,000 clones detected, roughly nine tenths appear once; the ten largest clones hold just under 8.5%. The chain carries TRBV7-3 and TRBJ2-5, with 9 bases identical to TRBD1. Sequenced input: blood. This clonotype originated in a person between 18 and 70 years old in good health. CDR3 nucleotides: TGTGCCAGCAGTACCGGGACAGGGCAGGAGACCCAGTACTTC. It specifies CASSTGTGQETQYF.